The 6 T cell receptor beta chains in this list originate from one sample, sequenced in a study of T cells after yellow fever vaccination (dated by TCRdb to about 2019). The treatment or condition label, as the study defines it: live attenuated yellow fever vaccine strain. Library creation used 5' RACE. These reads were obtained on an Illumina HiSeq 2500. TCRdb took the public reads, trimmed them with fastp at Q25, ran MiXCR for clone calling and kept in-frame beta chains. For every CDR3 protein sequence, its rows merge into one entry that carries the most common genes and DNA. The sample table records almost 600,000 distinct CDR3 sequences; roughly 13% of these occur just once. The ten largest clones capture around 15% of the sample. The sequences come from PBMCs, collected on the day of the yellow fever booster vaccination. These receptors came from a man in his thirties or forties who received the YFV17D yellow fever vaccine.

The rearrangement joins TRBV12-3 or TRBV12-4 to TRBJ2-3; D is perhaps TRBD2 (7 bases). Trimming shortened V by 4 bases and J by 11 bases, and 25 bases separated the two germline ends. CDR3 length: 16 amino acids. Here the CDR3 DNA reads TGTGCCAGCAGTTCCCAGGGGACGAGGTCGGGGGAGGGGCAGTATTTT. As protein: CASSSQGTRSGEGQYF.

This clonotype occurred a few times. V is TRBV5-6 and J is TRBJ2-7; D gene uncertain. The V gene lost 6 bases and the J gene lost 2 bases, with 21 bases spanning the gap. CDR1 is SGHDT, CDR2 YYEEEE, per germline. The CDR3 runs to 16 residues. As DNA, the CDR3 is TGTGCCAGCAACCCCGGAGCCTCGAAATTAGCCTACGAGCAGTACTTC. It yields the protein CASNPGASKLAYEQYF.

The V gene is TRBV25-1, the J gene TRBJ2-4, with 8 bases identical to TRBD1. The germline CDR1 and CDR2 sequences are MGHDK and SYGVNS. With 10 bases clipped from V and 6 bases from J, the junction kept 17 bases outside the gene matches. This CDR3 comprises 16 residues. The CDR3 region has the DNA TGTGCCACCATATCCCGTCTGCAGGGGGCCCTAAACATTCAGTACTTC. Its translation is CATISRLQGALNIQYF.

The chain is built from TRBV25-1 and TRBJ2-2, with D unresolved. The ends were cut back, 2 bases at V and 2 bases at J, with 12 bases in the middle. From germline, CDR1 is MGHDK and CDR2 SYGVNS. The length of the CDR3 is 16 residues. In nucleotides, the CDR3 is TGTGCCAGCAGTGAACCGCAGCTTAAAAACACCGGGGAGCTGTTTTTT. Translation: CASSEPQLKNTGELFF. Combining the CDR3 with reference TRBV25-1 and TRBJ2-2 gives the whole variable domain EADIYQTPRYLVIGTGKKITLECSQTMGHDKMYWYQQDPGMELHLIHYSYGVNSTEKGDLSSESTVSRIRTEHFPLTLESARPSHTSQYLCASSEPQLKNTGELFFGEGSRLTVL.

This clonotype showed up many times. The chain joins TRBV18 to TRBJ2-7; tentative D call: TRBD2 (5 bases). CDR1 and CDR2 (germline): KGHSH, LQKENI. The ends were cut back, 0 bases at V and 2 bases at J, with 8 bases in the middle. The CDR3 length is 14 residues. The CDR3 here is CASSPPPGTYEQYF. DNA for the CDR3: TGTGCCAGCTCACCACCGCCCGGGACCTACGAGCAGTACTTC.

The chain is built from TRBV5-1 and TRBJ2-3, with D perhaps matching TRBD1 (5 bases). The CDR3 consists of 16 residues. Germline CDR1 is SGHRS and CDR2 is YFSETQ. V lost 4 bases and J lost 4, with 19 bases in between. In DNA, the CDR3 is TGCGCCAGCAGCAAATCGGACATCCTAGGGCCAGATACGCAGTATTTT. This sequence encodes CASSKSDILGPDTQYF.